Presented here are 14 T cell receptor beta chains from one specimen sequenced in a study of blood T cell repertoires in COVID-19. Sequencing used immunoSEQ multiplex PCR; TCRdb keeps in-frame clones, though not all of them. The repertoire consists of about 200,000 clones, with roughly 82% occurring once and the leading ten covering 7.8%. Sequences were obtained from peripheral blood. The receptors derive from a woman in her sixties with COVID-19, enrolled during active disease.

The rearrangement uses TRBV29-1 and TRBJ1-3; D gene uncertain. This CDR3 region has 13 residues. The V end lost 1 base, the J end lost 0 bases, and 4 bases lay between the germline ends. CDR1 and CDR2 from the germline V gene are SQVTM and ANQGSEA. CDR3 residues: CSVEAFSGNTIYF. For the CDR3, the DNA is TGCAGCGTTGAAGCCTTCTCTGGAAACACCATATATTTT.

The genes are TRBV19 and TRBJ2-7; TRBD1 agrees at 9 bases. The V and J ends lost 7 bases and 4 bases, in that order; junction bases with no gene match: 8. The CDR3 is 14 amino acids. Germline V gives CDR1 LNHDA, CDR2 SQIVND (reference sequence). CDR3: CASINRGPSYEQYV. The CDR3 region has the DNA TGTGCCAGTATCAACAGGGGGCCCTCTTACGAGCAGTACGTC.

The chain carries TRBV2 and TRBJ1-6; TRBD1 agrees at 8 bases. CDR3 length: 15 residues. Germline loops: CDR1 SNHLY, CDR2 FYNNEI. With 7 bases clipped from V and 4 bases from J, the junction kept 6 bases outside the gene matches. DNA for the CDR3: TGTGCCAGCAAACAGGGGGTAGTATATAATTCACCCCTCCACTTT. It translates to CASKQGVVYNSPLHF.

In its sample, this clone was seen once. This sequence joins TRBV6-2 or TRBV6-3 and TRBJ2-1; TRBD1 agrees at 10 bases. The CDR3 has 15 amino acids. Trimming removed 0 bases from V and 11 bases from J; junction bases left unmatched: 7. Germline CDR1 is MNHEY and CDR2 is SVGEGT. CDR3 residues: CASSYSGQGTQKQFF. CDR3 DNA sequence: TGTGCCAGCAGTTACTCGGGACAGGGGACCCAAAAGCAGTTCTTC.

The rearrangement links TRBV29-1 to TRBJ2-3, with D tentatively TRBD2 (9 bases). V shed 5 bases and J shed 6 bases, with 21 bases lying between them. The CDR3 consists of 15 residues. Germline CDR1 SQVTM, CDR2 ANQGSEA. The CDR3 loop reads CSVRQGNSGSDTQYF. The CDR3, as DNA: TGCAGCGTTCGACAGGGGAATAGCGGGAGCGATACGCAGTATTTT.

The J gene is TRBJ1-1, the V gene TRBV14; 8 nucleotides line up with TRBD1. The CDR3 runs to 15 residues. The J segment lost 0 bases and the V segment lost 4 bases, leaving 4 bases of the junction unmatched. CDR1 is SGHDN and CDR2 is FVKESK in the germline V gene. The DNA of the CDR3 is TGTGCCAGCAGCCGAAGGACAGGGATGAACACTGAAGCTTTCTTT. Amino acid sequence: CASSRRTGMNTEAFF.

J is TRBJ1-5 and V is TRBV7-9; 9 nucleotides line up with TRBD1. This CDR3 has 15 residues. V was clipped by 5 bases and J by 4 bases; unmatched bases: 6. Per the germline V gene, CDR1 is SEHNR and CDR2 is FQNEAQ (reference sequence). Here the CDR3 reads CASSPRGQGNQPQHF. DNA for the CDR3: TGTGCCAGCAGCCCGCGTGGACAGGGGAATCAGCCCCAGCATTTT. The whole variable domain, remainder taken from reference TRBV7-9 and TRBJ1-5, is DTGVSQNPRHKITKRGQNVTFRCDPISEHNRLYWYRQTLGQGPEFLTYFQNEAQLEKSRLLSDRFSAERPKGSFSTLEIQRTEQGDSAMYLCASSPRGQGNQPQHFGDGTRLSIL.

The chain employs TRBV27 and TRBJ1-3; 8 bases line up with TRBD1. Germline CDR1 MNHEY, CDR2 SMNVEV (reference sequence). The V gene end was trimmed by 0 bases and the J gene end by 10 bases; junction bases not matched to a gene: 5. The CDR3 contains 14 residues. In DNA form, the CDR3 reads TGTGCCAGCAGTTTATCGAGGACAGGGAAGACCATATATTTT. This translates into CASSLSRTGKTIYF.

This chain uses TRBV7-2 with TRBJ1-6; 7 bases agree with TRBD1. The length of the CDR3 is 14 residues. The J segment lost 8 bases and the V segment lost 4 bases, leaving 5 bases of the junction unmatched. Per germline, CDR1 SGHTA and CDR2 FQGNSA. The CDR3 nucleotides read TGTGCCAGCAGCTACAGGGGCGGACATTCACCCCTCCACTTT. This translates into CASSYRGGHSPLHF.

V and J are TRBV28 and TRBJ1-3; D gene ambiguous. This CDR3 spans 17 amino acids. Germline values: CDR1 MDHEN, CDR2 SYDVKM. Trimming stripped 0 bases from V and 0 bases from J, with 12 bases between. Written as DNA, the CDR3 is TGTGCCAGCAGTTTATGGGTAGGGAGCCTCTCTGGAAACACCATATATTTT. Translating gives CASSLWVGSLSGNTIYF. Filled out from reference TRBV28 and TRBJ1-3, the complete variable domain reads DVKVTQSSRYLVKRTGEKVFLECVQDMDHENMFWYRQDPGLGLRLIYFSYDVKMKEKGDIPEGYSVSREKKERFSLILESASTNQTSMYLCASSLWVGSLSGNTIYFGEGSWLTVV.

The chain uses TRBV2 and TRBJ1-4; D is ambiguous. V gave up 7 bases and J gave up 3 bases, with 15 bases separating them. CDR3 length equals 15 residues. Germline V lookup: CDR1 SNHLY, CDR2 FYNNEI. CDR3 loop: CASNSGREANEKLFF. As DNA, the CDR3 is TGTGCCAGCAACAGTGGTCGAGAAGCTAATGAAAAACTGTTTTTT. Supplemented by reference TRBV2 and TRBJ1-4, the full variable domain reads EPEVTQTPSHQVTQMGQEVILRCVPISNHLYFYWYRQILGQKVEFLVSFYNNEISEKSEIFDDQFSVERPDGSNFTLKIRSTKLEDSAMYFCASNSGREANEKLFFGSGTQLSVL.

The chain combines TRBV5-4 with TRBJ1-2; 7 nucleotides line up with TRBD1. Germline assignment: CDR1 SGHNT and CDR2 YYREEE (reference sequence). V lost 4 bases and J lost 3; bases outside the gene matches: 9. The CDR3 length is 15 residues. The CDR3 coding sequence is TGTGCCAGCAGCGCGGGACAGATCGTCGACTATGGCTACACCTTC. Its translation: CASSAGQIVDYGYTF.

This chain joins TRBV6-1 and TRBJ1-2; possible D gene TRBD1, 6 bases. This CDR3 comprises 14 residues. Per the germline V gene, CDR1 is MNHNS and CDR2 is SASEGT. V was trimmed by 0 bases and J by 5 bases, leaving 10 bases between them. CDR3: CASSEASGVYGYTF. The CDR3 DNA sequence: TGTGCCAGCAGTGAAGCCTCAGGGGTATATGGCTACACCTTC.

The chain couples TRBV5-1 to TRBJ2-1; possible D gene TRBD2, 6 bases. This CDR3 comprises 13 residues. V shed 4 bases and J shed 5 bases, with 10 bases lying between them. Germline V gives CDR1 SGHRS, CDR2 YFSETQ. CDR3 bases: TGCGCCAGCAGCCCGGGCGGGGACAATGAGCAGTTCTTC. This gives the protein CASSPGGDNEQFF.